The 8 T cell receptor beta chains below come from one sample, sequenced in a study of blood T cells in healthy people across ages. Primers used in a second PCR of about 6 to 11 cycles were a sample-barcoded 5' primer and a J-beta primer mix. TCRdb recomputed calls from the 5' RACE reads with MiXCR, one row per CDR3 protein. The repertoire holds about 1.4 million distinct CDR3 sequences, with approximately 59% as singletons. Source material: blood. These receptors were obtained from a man younger than 30 in good health.

V and J are TRBV4-2 and TRBJ1-4, with 9 bases fitting TRBD1. The J segment lost 5 bases and the V segment lost 0 bases, leaving 13 bases of the junction unmatched. This CDR3 comprises 19 residues. Germline assignment: CDR1 LGHNA and CDR2 YNFKEQ. This chain's CDR3 is CASSQDRRQGGSQNEKLFF. The DNA for the CDR3 is TGTGCCAGCAGCCAAGACCGAAGACAGGGGGGCTCTCAGAATGAAAAACTGTTTTTT.

A note on this clonotype: This may stem from a read error, because a much larger clone lies one nucleotide away. V is TRBV3-1 and J is TRBJ2-5, with TRBD2 identical over 7 bases. V shed 4 bases, J shed 4 bases, and the junction held 6 bases outside the gene matches. There are 14 residues in the CDR3. CDR1 LGHDT and CDR2 YNNKEL come from the germline V gene (reference sequence). CDR3 in DNA: TGTGCCAGCAGCCGAACAGCTAGCGGAGAGACCCAGTACTTC. Protein: CASSRTASGETQYF.

In DNA, the CDR3 is TGCAGCGTGCTGAAGTCGGGGGCTCTATACAATGAGCAGTTCTTC. Translation gives CSVLKSGALYNEQFF. The V gene is TRBV29-1, the J gene TRBJ2-1, with D tentatively TRBD1 or TRBD2 (6 bases each). The CDR3 sequence is 15 residues long. CDR1 and CDR2 from the germline V gene are SQVTM and ANQGSEA. V dropped 6 bases and J dropped 4 bases, with 19 bases sitting between them.

V gene TRBV4-3 combines with J gene TRBJ2-1, with 7 bases fitting TRBD2. The trim removed 0 bases at V and 6 bases at J, leaving 11 bases unmatched. The germline V gene encodes CDR1 LGHNA and CDR2 YSLEER. The CDR3 spans 17 residues. In DNA, the CDR3 is TGCGCCAGCAGCCAAGACCGGGGAGGGGCAAAAGGCAATGAGCAGTTCTTC. Amino acid sequence: CASSQDRGGAKGNEQFF.

The chain couples TRBV10-3 to TRBJ2-7, with D possibly being TRBD1 (6 bases). The CDR3 contains 14 residues. Germline V lookup: CDR1 ENHRY, CDR2 SYGVKD. The V end was cut by 3 bases, the J end by 2 bases, with 11 bases between. The CDR3 spells CAISDRGTTYEQYF. CDR3 in DNA: TGTGCCATCAGTGATCGAGGGACAACCTACGAGCAGTACTTC.

The chain has TRBV12-3 or TRBV12-4 and TRBJ2-2; D is unresolved. Trimming shortened V by 1 base and J by 6 bases, and 9 bases separated the two germline ends. The CDR3 covers 14 residues. The CDR3 region is CASSLGSEAGELFF. The CDR3 DNA reads TGTGCCAGCAGTTTAGGCAGTGAGGCCGGGGAGCTGTTTTTT.

The chain recombines TRBV4-3 with TRBJ2-3, with 11 bases lining up with TRBD2. V was clipped by 4 bases and J by 0 bases; unmatched bases: 12. This CDR3 spans 19 amino acids. Germline V CDR1 and CDR2: LGHNA, YSLEER. In DNA form, the CDR3 reads TGCGCCAGCAGCCTCGGGACTAGCGGAGGAACTACTAGCACAGATACGCAGTATTTT. Translated: CASSLGTSGGTTSTDTQYF.

This clonotype occurred a few times. This chain uses TRBV6-5 with TRBJ1-4, with TRBD1 matching over 7 bases. The germline V gene encodes CDR1 MNHEY and CDR2 SVGAGI. The CDR3 is made up of 15 amino acids. J lost 7 bases, V lost 2 bases, and 7 bases had no gene match. The CDR3 reads CASSYIGRGSEKLFF. CDR3 bases: TGTGCCAGCAGTTACATAGGCAGGGGGAGTGAAAAACTGTTTTTT.